These T cell receptor beta chains were read from a single sample in a study of OX40 agonist ivuxolimab in advanced cancers. Repertoires were generated with immunoSEQ multiplex PCR, while TCRdb's copy carries only in-frame clones and drops some. The table records some 73,000 clones, 70% to 90% of them present only once. The specimen comprised CD4+ or CD8+ T cells sorted from blood, sampled in a trial of the OX40 agonist ivuxolimab. These receptors originate from an adult with an advanced solid tumor such as melanoma, head and neck, liver or kidney cancer. CDR3s include the opening cysteine and the closing phenylalanine or tryptophan. A D gene is named only where the DNA matches it firmly. Expanded clones get a size class; other rows say once, few or many, or leave the size out.

TRBV18	TRBJ2-3	.	.	TGTGCCAGCCACCCGAGGACGGACTCCACAGATACGCAGTATTTT	CASHPRTDSTDTQYF
TRBV18	TRBJ2-1	.	.	TGTGCCAGCTCACCAAGGGATGAGCAGTTCTTC	CASSPRDEQFF
TRBV11-3	TRBJ2-1	.	.	TGTGCCAGCAGCTTAGGAACAGGGAATGAGCAGTTCTTC	CASSLGTGNEQFF
TRBV6-5	TRBJ1-5	.	.	TGTGCCAGCAGTTATATGGGGTTCAATCAGCCCCAGCATTTT	CASSYMGFNQPQHF
TRBV28	TRBJ2-7	.	.	TGTGCCAGCGGCGGGGGCGGGAGTACCTACGAGCAGTACTTC	CASGGGGSTYEQYF
TRBV29-1	TRBJ2-3	TRBD1	.	TGCAGCGCCGCGGACAGGTTAACAGATACGCAGTATTTT	CSAADRLTDTQYF
TRBV28	TRBJ2-1	TRBD2	.	TGTGCCAGCAGTTCAAACACCGGGACTAGCGGAGGGAATGAGCAGTTCTTC	CASSSNTGTSGGNEQFF
TRBV28	TRBJ2-4	.	.	TGTGCCAGCAGTTTTGGTCTTACAGCGGGCAAAAACATTCAGTACTTC	CASSFGLTAGKNIQYF
TRBV19	TRBJ2-7	TRBD2	.	TGTGCCAGTAATAGCGGGAGTGACTACGAGCAGTACTTC	CASNSGSDYEQYF
TRBV4-3	TRBJ2-3	TRBD2	.	TGCGCCAGCAGCCGCGGAACTAGCGGGGGGGCTTCGGATACGCAGTATTTT	CASSRGTSGGASDTQYF
TRBV15	TRBJ2-1	.	.	TGTGCCACCAGCAGAGATCGGCTTTATGAGCAGTTCTTC	CATSRDRLYEQFF
TRBV28	TRBJ2-5	.	once	TGTGCCAGCAGGGCACTAGTAATCCACCAAGAGACCCAGTACTTC	CASRALVIHQETQYF
TRBV28	TRBJ2-1	.	.	TGTGCCAGCATCCAAGGGGGGTCCTACAATGAGCAGTTCTTC	CASIQGGSYNEQFF
TRBV7-6	TRBJ1-6	.	.	TGTGCCAGCAGCTCTCGGAATAATTCACCCCTCCACTTT	CASSSRNNSPLHF
TRBV18	TRBJ2-7	.	.	TGTGCCAGCTCACCAACAGGGAATGGAGGGTACGAGCAGTACTTC	CASSPTGNGGYEQYF
TRBV13	TRBJ1-1	.	.	TGTGCCAGCAGCTCAGGGGCAGGGACCATGAACACTGAAGCTTTCTTT	CASSSGAGTMNTEAFF
TRBV29-1	TRBJ2-1	TRBD2	.	TGCAGCGTTGAGGCGGGAGGCCACAATGAGCAGTTCTTC	CSVEAGGHNEQFF
TRBV7-2	TRBJ2-7	.	.	TGTGCCAGCAGCCCGCAACAGGGTGGAGAGCAGTACTTC	CASSPQQGGEQYF
TRBV7-9	TRBJ2-3	.	.	TGTGCCAGCAGCTTAGGAATCGGAAGCACAGATACGCAGTATTTT	CASSLGIGSTDTQYF
TRBV6-5	TRBJ2-5	.	.	TGTGCCAGCAGTTACTGGAACCAAGAGACCCAGTACTTC	CASSYWNQETQYF
TRBV14	TRBJ2-7	TRBD2	.	TGTGCCAGCAGCCTCGGGACTAGCGGGAGGTTACGCGAGCAGTACTTC	CASSLGTSGRLREQYF
TRBV5-1	TRBJ2-7	TRBD2	.	TGCGCCAGTGGCCCCGGCAGGGTCGGGACTAGCGGATACTACGAGCAGTACTTC	CASGPGRVGTSGYYEQYF
TRBV18	TRBJ1-1	.	.	TGTGCCAGCTCACTATACGGGACGGCTAACACTGAAGCTTTCTTT	CASSLYGTANTEAFF
TRBV6-5	TRBJ1-2	TRBD1	once	TGTGCCAGCAGTGGACAGGGGTATGGCTACACCTTC	CASSGQGYGYTF
TRBV18	TRBJ1-5	.	.	TGTGCCAGCTCACGGTTGTCGGGCAATCAGCCCCAGCATTTT	CASSRLSGNQPQHF
TRBV7-2	TRBJ2-5	.	.	TGTGCCAGCAGCACTCGGGTGGGGGAGACCCAGTACTTC	CASSTRVGETQYF
TRBV7-3	TRBJ1-1	.	.	TGTGCCAGCAGCTTAGCCGGGAACACTGAAGCTTTCTTT	CASSLAGNTEAFF
TRBV7-2	TRBJ2-7	.	.	TGCGCCAGCAGCCAAGAACGGGGTTGGGGCGAGCAGTACTTC	CASSQERGWGEQYF
TRBV27	TRBJ1-5	.	.	TGTGCCAGCAGACCCCCAGGGTGGAGCAATCAGCCCCAGCATTTT	CASRPPGWSNQPQHF
TRBV7-6	TRBJ1-3	.	.	TGTGCCAGCAGCCCCCAGTCTAGTTTTGGAAACACCATATATTTT	CASSPQSSFGNTIYF
TRBV11-1	TRBJ2-7	TRBD1	.	TGTGCCAGCAGCCGTAAACCGACAGGGGTCGACGAGCAGTACTTC	CASSRKPTGVDEQYF
TRBV19	TRBJ2-3	TRBD2	once	TGTGCCAGTAGTCCACGACTAGCGGGGGGCACAGATACGCAGTATTTT	CASSPRLAGGTDTQYF
TRBV2	TRBJ2-7	.	.	TGTGCCAGCAGTTATTCCTACCTAACAGGGCGGTTGGACGAGCAGTACTTC	CASSYSYLTGRLDEQYF
TRBV7-3	TRBJ1-6	TRBD1	.	TGTGCCAGCAGCTCTGGACAGGGTGATTCACCCCTCCACTTT	CASSSGQGDSPLHF
TRBV18	TRBJ2-1	TRBD1	.	TGTGCCAGCTCACCGGGACAGGGTTCGGGGGAGCAGTTCTTC	CASSPGQGSGEQFF
TRBV29-1	TRBJ1-5	.	.	TGCAGCGTTGAAACGGGCAGAAATCAGCCCCAGCATTTT	CSVETGRNQPQHF
TRBV5-4	TRBJ1-2	.	.	TGTGCCAGCAGCCCCGTCCCTAACTATGGCTACACCTTC	CASSPVPNYGYTF
TRBV19	TRBJ1-3	.	.	TGTGCCACACAACCCCCTTCTGGAAACACCATATATTTT	CATQPPSGNTIYF
TRBV18	TRBJ2-7	TRBD2	.	TGTGCCAGCTCCTCACGGGAGGGGGTTTCGGCCGAGCAGTACTTC	CASSSREGVSAEQYF
TRBV28	TRBJ1-1	.	.	TGTGCCAGCCTGGAAAGAATGAACACTGAAGCTTTCTTT	CASLERMNTEAFF
TRBV2	TRBJ1-5	.	.	TGTGCCAGCAGTCCCCAGCAAGGGCGGTCGGGGCCCCAGCATTTT	CASSPQQGRSGPQHF
TRBV10-3	TRBJ2-2	.	.	TGTGCCATCAGTGGGAGGGCGGCGAACACCGGGGAGCTGTTTTTT	CAISGRAANTGELFF
TRBV7-3	TRBJ2-7	.	.	TGTGCCAGCAGCTTATTGGAGCACATCTACGAGCAGTACTTC	CASSLLEHIYEQYF
TRBV2	TRBJ2-7	.	.	TGTGCCAGCATGGGGCAGGCCGGACGCTCCTACGAGCAGTACTTC	CASMGQAGRSYEQYF
TRBV29-1	TRBJ2-1	.	once	TGCAGCGTTGATCTTGCGGTCAATGAGCAGTTCTTC	CSVDLAVNEQFF
TRBV27	TRBJ1-2	.	.	TGTGCCAGCAGTTTAAGGGTCGGATGGGGATATGGCTACACCTTC	CASSLRVGWGYGYTF
TRBV28	TRBJ1-2	.	.	TGTGCCAGCAGGCCGGCAAACCGGAGGGGCTACACCTTC	CASRPANRRGYTF
TRBV6-5	TRBJ1-1	.	.	TGTGCCAGCAGCTCCCCCACACGTGGGAACACTGAAGCTTTCTTT	CASSSPTRGNTEAFF
TRBV7-2	TRBJ2-3	TRBD2	.	TGTGCCAGCAGCACGGGACTAGCGACAACAGATACGCAGTATTTT	CASSTGLATTDTQYF
TRBV7-9	TRBJ1-1	.	.	TGTGCCAGCAGTTCACCACCTACAACAGGAAGCATGAACACTGAAGCTTTCTTT	CASSSPPTTGSMNTEAFF
TRBV9	TRBJ2-7	TRBD1	.	TGTGCCAGCAGCCCGAGGGTAGGGGGCGACGAGCAGTACTTC	CASSPRVGGDEQYF
TRBV4-3	TRBJ2-2	TRBD1	.	TGCGCCAGCAGCCGGACAGGGTCCGCGAACACCGGGGAGCTGTTTTTT	CASSRTGSANTGELFF
TRBV28	TRBJ2-7	TRBD1	.	TGTGCCAGCACCGAGACTCCGGGACAGGGCTTAAGGGAGCAGTACTTC	CASTETPGQGLREQYF
TRBV29-1	TRBJ1-1	TRBD1	.	TGCAGCGTCCGACAGGGAGCAAGTTTGAACACTGAAGCTTTCTTT	CSVRQGASLNTEAFF
TRBV13	TRBJ2-7	.	.	TGTGCCAGCAGCTTAGGAGGCCAAAACGAGCAGTACTTC	CASSLGGQNEQYF
TRBV11-2	TRBJ2-7	TRBD1	.	TGTGCCAGCAGCTTATCGGGACAGGCCTACGAGCAGTACTTC	CASSLSGQAYEQYF
TRBV2	TRBJ2-1	TRBD1	.	TGTGCCAGCACGCGTGACAGGGGTGTAGGTCGTAAGCAGTTCTTC	CASTRDRGVGRKQFF
TRBV9	TRBJ2-1	.	.	TGTGCCAGCAGCGTATTGGGGGACTCCTACAATGAGCAGTTCTTC	CASSVLGDSYNEQFF
TRBV5-4	TRBJ2-7	TRBD1	.	TGTGCCAGCAGCACCCCGACAGGGGTCCCCTACGAGCAGTACTTC	CASSTPTGVPYEQYF